This is a list of T cell receptor beta chains from one sample in a study of PD-1 blockade in classical Hodgkin lymphoma. Measured with immunoSEQ multiplex PCR; TCRdb has only the in-frame clones, and not every one. The sample yields about 23,000 clones, over 90% seen once. Sequencing was carried out using CD4+ T cells from blood. Receptors originate from a human donor with classical Hodgkin lymphoma. Each CDR3 is given with its conserved first and last residue. The D gene is left open where the match is weak. The size entry is marked missing in some rows and otherwise reads once, few, many or a size class.

TGTGCCAGCAGTTACTCGACAACTAAAGAGACCCAGTACTTC CASSYSTTKETQYF TRBJ2-5 - - TRBV6-6
TGTGCCAGCAGCTTCGCAGGGCGGTACGAGCAGTACTTC CASSFAGRYEQYF TRBJ2-7 - - TRBV5-5
TGCAGCGCAAGGGAGGGCAATCAGCCCCAGCATTTT CSAREGNQPQHF TRBJ1-5 - - TRBV29-1
TGTGCCACCAGCAGACCGGGGCAGGGCAAAAGAAAAGACACTGAAGCTTTCTTT CATSRPGQGKRKDTEAFF TRBJ1-1 - - TRBV15
TGTGCCAGTAGTATGAGGAGGGTGAACACTGAAGCTTTCTTT CASSMRRVNTEAFF TRBJ1-1 - - TRBV19
TGTGCCACCAGCAGGAAAACAGGGATCAGCTATGGCTACACCTTC CATSRKTGISYGYTF TRBJ1-2 - - TRBV15
TGTGCCAGCTCACCAGAGGGGGATCAGCCCCAGCATTTT CASSPEGDQPQHF TRBJ1-5 - - TRBV18
TGTGCCAGCAGTGCTAGCGGAAGCACAGATACGCAGTATTTT CASSASGSTDTQYF TRBJ2-3 - TRBD2 TRBV6-4
TGTGCCAGCAGCTTAGGGGCGGGAGGCCCCCATGGGGAGCTGTTTTTT CASSLGAGGPHGELFF TRBJ2-2 - TRBD2 TRBV11-2
TGTGCCAGCGGGCCGGGGGGAATGGGGGATACGCAGTATTTT CASGPGGMGDTQYF TRBJ2-3 once TRBD2 TRBV7-2
TGTGCCAGCAGTGAAGCGCTAGGGGGGGGTTGGCAGCCCCAGCATTTT CASSEALGGGWQPQHF TRBJ1-5 - - TRBV6-1
TGTGCCACCAGCAGAGGTAGTACCGGGGAGCTGTTTTTT CATSRGSTGELFF TRBJ2-2 - - TRBV15
TGTGCCAGTATCGCAGGGGACTACACAGATACGCAGTATTTT CASIAGDYTDTQYF TRBJ2-3 - - TRBV19
TGTGCCAGCAGCCCGCGGCGAGGGGACGCTTTCTTT CASSPRRGDAFF TRBJ1-1 - - TRBV5-6
TGTGCCAGCAGCTCCCTATACCGGTTTGAAGCTTTCTTT CASSSLYRFEAFF TRBJ1-1 few - TRBV11-1
TGCAGCGTGGGCGGACATATGAACACTGAAGCTTTCTTT CSVGGHMNTEAFF TRBJ1-1 - - TRBV29-1
TGTGCCAGCAGCCCTAATAAGCAGTTCTTC CASSPNKQFF TRBJ2-1 - - TRBV7-9
TGTGCCAGCTCCTTGGGCACCGGGGGGACCTACGAGCAGTACTTC CASSLGTGGTYEQYF TRBJ2-7 - TRBD2 TRBV6-1
TGTGCCAGCAGTTTCCCGGGACAGGGACTCACTGAAGCTTTCTTT CASSFPGQGLTEAFF TRBJ1-1 - TRBD1 TRBV27
TGTGCCAGCAGCCACCCCGGGTCTAAAAATGAGCAGTTCTTC CASSHPGSKNEQFF TRBJ2-1 - - TRBV7-9
TGTGCCAGCAGCTCCCGGGGAGGGAGTGAAAAACTGTTTTTT CASSSRGGSEKLFF TRBJ1-4 - - TRBV5-6
TGTGCCAGCAGTTCCCGGGGCCTCTCCTATTTTAACTATGGCTACACCTTC CASSSRGLSYFNYGYTF TRBJ1-2 - - TRBV28
TGTGCCAGCAGCCAGATAACAGGGGGAGGCACTGAAGCTTTCTTT CASSQITGGGTEAFF TRBJ1-1 - TRBD1 TRBV7-9
TGTGCCAGCAGTTTAAGGTTTTCGAGCGGGACCTCCTACGAGCAGTACTTC CASSLRFSSGTSYEQYF TRBJ2-7 - TRBD2 TRBV27
TGTGCCAGCTCAATACAGGGGGCGAGCACTGAAGCTTTCTTT CASSIQGASTEAFF TRBJ1-1 - TRBD1 TRBV18
TGTGCCAGCCTCGCGGAGGGCCTTAACTCTGGGGCCAACGTCCTGACTTTC CASLAEGLNSGANVLTF TRBJ2-6 - - TRBV2
TGCGCCAGCAGCCTTTCAGGCTCGAATAATGAAAAACTGTTTTTT CASSLSGSNNEKLFF TRBJ1-4 - - TRBV5-1
TGTGCCAGCAGCCCCCTGGGCGGGAGGTCTTACAATGAGCAGTTCTTC CASSPLGGRSYNEQFF TRBJ2-1 - TRBD2 TRBV11-2
TGTGCCAGTAGGGGTAGCAATCAGCCCCAGCATTTT CASRGSNQPQHF TRBJ1-5 - - TRBV19
TGTGCCAGCAGGGACCTTTCTACCCAAGCTTTCTTT CASRDLSTQAFF TRBJ1-1 - - TRBV6-6
TGCGCCAGCAGCCTGACAGGGACTGATAATTCACCCCTCCACTTT CASSLTGTDNSPLHF TRBJ1-6 - TRBD1 TRBV5-1
TGTGCCAGCACTCCAGGAGATAAGAAGCAGTTCTTC CASTPGDKKQFF TRBJ2-1 - - TRBV6-5
TGTGCCAGCAGCTACGGCCCGGGAGGAGAGACCCAGTACTTC CASSYGPGGETQYF TRBJ2-5 - TRBD2 TRBV11-2
TGTGCCAGCAGCCCATCCGGGACAGGGGACTTTGGCTACACCTTC CASSPSGTGDFGYTF TRBJ1-2 once TRBD1 TRBV5-4
TGTGCCAGCAGCCGATACAGGGGTTTGCGCACTGAAGCTTTCTTT CASSRYRGLRTEAFF TRBJ1-1 - TRBD1 TRBV7-2
TGTGCCAGCGCCCCAGGCAGCATGAACACTGAAGCTTTCTTT CASAPGSMNTEAFF TRBJ1-1 - - TRBV7-3
TGTGCCAGCAGTTTACAGCGCACCTACGAGCAGTACTTC CASSLQRTYEQYF TRBJ2-7 - - TRBV27
TGTGCCAGCAGCTTGGTTTGGTGGGGCGGGAGGGGATCCTACAATGAGCAGTTCTTC CASSLVWWGGRGSYNEQFF TRBJ2-1 - TRBD2 TRBV5-5
TGCGCCAGCAGCCCGGGACTAGCGGCCTACACCGGGGAGCTGTTTTTT CASSPGLAAYTGELFF TRBJ2-2 - TRBD2 TRBV5-1
TGTGCCAGCAGCTTCCAGGGGAGGGGAGAGACCCAGTACTTC CASSFQGRGETQYF TRBJ2-5 - - TRBV6-5
TGTGCCAGCAGCTTAGCGCTAAAGTTTACTGGGGAGCTGTTTTTT CASSLALKFTGELFF TRBJ2-2 - - TRBV7-2
TGCGCCAGCCGAGGGGATCTTAACACCGGGGAGCTGTTTTTT CASRGDLNTGELFF TRBJ2-2 - - TRBV5-1
TGTGCCAGCAGTTCAGAGCGGCTCTATACCTACAATGAGCAGTTCTTC CASSSERLYTYNEQFF TRBJ2-1 - - TRBV28
TGTGCCAGCAGTGAACTAGCGGGGGGGTACAATGAGCAGTTCTTC CASSELAGGYNEQFF TRBJ2-1 few TRBD2 TRBV6-1
TGCGCCAGCAGCTTGGCACAGGGACAGAGCTCCTACAATGAGCAGTTCTTC CASSLAQGQSSYNEQFF TRBJ2-1 - TRBD1 TRBV5-1
TGTGCCAGCAGTCTCAGGGGTGGCAATCAGCCCCAGCATTTT CASSLRGGNQPQHF TRBJ1-5 - - TRBV6-5
TGCGCCAGCAGCCCTGAGGGGGGGAACACTGAAGCTTTCTTT CASSPEGGNTEAFF TRBJ1-1 - - TRBV5-1
TGTGCCAGCAGTTTGGTCCGAGGTTCCCCTAACTATGGCTACACCTTC CASSLVRGSPNYGYTF TRBJ1-2 - - TRBV27
TGTGCCAGCAGCTTAGGGACAGGGTGGGGCGAAAAACTGTTTTTT CASSLGTGWGEKLFF TRBJ1-4 - TRBD1 TRBV7-9
TGTGCCAGCGTATTTGGCGGACCTTCCTATGGCTACACCTTC CASVFGGPSYGYTF TRBJ1-2 few - TRBV2
TGTGCCAGCAGCGAGGGGACTAGGACTGAGCAGTTCTTC CASSEGTRTEQFF TRBJ2-1 - TRBD2 TRBV9
TGTGCCAGCAGTTCGACAGTCTACAATGAGCAGTTCTTC CASSSTVYNEQFF TRBJ2-1 - - TRBV11-3
TGTGCCAGCAGCTGGCAGGGACCTTTACCGGGTCTGCTGTTTTTT CASSWQGPLPGLLFF TRBJ2-2 - - TRBV13
TGTGCCAGCAGTTCGTTCTCAGAACTAGCGGGAGTCTTTTCCTACAATGAGCAGTTCTTC CASSSFSELAGVFSYNEQFF TRBJ2-1 - TRBD2 TRBV28
TGTGCCAGCAGTTTGGTTTGGGTCCCCAATCAGCCCCAGCATTTT CASSLVWVPNQPQHF TRBJ1-5 - - TRBV5-8
TGTGCCTGGAGCGCCGGTCCCGGGACGGATGCTTCCCTTGGGCAGTACTTC CAWSAGPGTDASLGQYF TRBJ2-5 - - TRBV30
TGCGCCAGCAGCTTGTCCTGGGGGAACACTGAAGCTTTCTTT CASSLSWGNTEAFF TRBJ1-1 - - TRBV5-1